What follows are 31 T cell receptor beta chains derived from one specimen sequenced in a study of T cell clones after liver transplantation. Here immunoSEQ multiplex PCR was the method, and the copy in TCRdb shows in-frame clones only, minus some. The table lists some 120,000 clones, 90% of them singletons, with more than 0.8% in the top ten. Sequences were derived from CD4+ T cells from blood, sampled 12 months after liver transplant. Every receptor here comes from a human patient who received a liver transplant. Some of these T cells may belong to the graft donor.

The chain joins TRBV5-8 to TRBJ1-1, with 7 bases matching TRBD1. J gave up 11 bases and V 2 bases, and 3 bases lay outside the gene matches. Germline CDR1 and CDR2: SGHTS and YDEGEE. The CDR3 consists of 11 residues. DNA of the CDR3: TGTGCCAGCAGCTTTGACAGGGACGCTTTCTTT. Protein product: CASSFDRDAFF.

This clone was recorded a few times. This rearrangement joins TRBV19 to TRBJ2-2, with D perhaps assigned TRBD1 or TRBD2 (5 bases each). Germline values: CDR1 LNHDA, CDR2 SQIVND (reference sequence). V lost 5 bases and J lost 7, with 8 bases in between. This CDR3 region has 12 residues. The CDR3 coding sequence is TGTGCCAGTAGTCGGGGCGTCGGGGAGCTGTTTTTT. Translating gives CASSRGVGELFF.

The V and J genes are TRBV21-1 and TRBJ2-2; TRBD1 is taken as the D call from the table, unchecked against the DNA. TRBV21-1 is a recognized pseudogene. The CDR3 consists of 16 residues. Here the CDR3 reads CASSKRDRGLTGELFF. For the CDR3, the DNA is TGTGCCAGCAGCAAGAGGGACAGGGGGCTCACCGGGGAGCTGTTTTTT.

This clone has only one observation. The V call is TRBV30, the J call TRBJ2-1, with D hard to call. V was pared by 4 bases and J by 7 bases, with 14 bases between. The CDR3 is made up of 13 amino acids. Germline CDR1 and CDR2: GTSNPN and SVGIG (reference sequence). This chain's CDR3 is CAWIRAGMNEQFF. The CDR3 DNA reads as TGTGCCTGGATAAGGGCAGGTATGAATGAGCAGTTCTTC.

This rearrangement joins TRBV19 to TRBJ2-7, with TRBD2 identical over 8 bases. The germline CDR1 and CDR2 sequences are LNHDA and SQIVND (reference sequence). V was pared by 6 bases and J by 0 bases, with 10 bases of the junction left unmatched. The CDR3 runs to 16 residues. CDR3 sequence reads: CASSHSAGGASYEQYF. CDR3 nucleotides: TGTGCCAGTAGCCACAGCGCGGGGGGCGCCTCCTACGAGCAGTACTTC.

The chain recombines TRBV11-2 with TRBJ2-5; D might be TRBD1 or TRBD2, each matching 5 bases. CDR3 size: 13 residues. The ends were cut back, 5 bases at V and 5 bases at J, with 12 bases in the middle. The V gene's germline CDR1 is SGHAT and CDR2 FQNNGV. The CDR3 bases are TGTGCCAGCAGCCCCCCGGGGACGGAGACCCAGTACTTC. Translation gives CASSPPGTETQYF.

In its sample, this clone was seen a few times. V is TRBV5-4 and J is TRBJ2-3; 9 bases fit TRBD2. Germline CDR1 is SGHNT and CDR2 is YYREEE (reference sequence). With V trimmed by 4 bases and J by 1 base, 7 bases remained unmatched. The CDR3 extends over 16 amino acids. CDR3 residues: CASSRGVAGGTDTQYF. The DNA for the CDR3 is TGTGCCAGCAGCCGCGGGGTAGCGGGGGGCACAGATACGCAGTATTTT.

The chain couples TRBV5-1 to TRBJ2-7; possible D gene TRBD1, 5 bases. The ends were cut back, 0 bases at V and 6 bases at J, with 10 bases in the middle. The CDR3 is made up of 13 amino acids. Looked up from germline, CDR1 is SGHRS and CDR2 is YFSETQ. CDR3 coding DNA: TGCGCCAGCAGCTTGGCTCCTCAGGGCGAGCAGTACTTC. As protein: CASSLAPQGEQYF.

The CDR3 loop reads CSVLRVHEQYF. The DNA of the CDR3 is TGCAGCGTTTTGCGGGTCCACGAGCAGTACTTC. The chain couples TRBV29-1 to TRBJ2-7; TRBD2 is a possible D gene (5 bases). CDR1 and CDR2 from the germline V gene are SQVTM and ANQGSEA. The CDR3 extends over 11 amino acids. Trimming took off 5 bases at V and 5 bases at J, with 10 bases between the two ends.

The chain joins TRBV21-1 to TRBJ2-7; TRBD1, as called in the table, went unchecked against the DNA. TRBV21-1 is a documented pseudogene. This CDR3 comprises 17 residues. This CDR3 reads CANKRKIDSLRPYEQYF. The CDR3 region has the DNA TGTGCCAACAAGAGAAAGATAGACAGCCTCCGGCCCTACGAGCAGTACTTC.

The chain has TRBV6-5 and TRBJ2-7; 7 bases match TRBD1. J lost 6 bases, V lost 5 bases, and 10 bases had no gene match. This CDR3 region has 14 residues. The germline CDR1 and CDR2 sequences are MNHEY and SVGAGI. The CDR3 bases are TGTGCCAGCAGTCTGCTGGGACAGCTTAGCGAGCAGTACTTC. Translation gives CASSLLGQLSEQYF.

This chain uses TRBV7-9 with TRBJ1-2; TRBD1 agrees at 9 bases. Trimming removed 5 bases from V and 7 bases from J; junction bases left unmatched: 11. Germline values: CDR1 SEHNR, CDR2 FQNEAQ (reference sequence). The CDR3 sequence is 15 residues long. CDR3 coding DNA: TGTGCCAGCAGCGCCCGGGACAGGGACTATGGTGGCTACACCTTC. Protein: CASSARDRDYGGYTF.

The chain carries TRBV7-3 and TRBJ1-5; no reliable D call. Germline-derived CDR1 and CDR2 are SGHTA and FQGTGA. The V gene lost 1 base and the J gene lost 0 bases, with 10 bases spanning the gap. This CDR3 spans 16 amino acids. The CDR3 sequence is CASSLIVPYSNQPQHF. CDR3 bases: TGTGCCAGCAGCTTAATCGTGCCTTATAGCAATCAGCCCCAGCATTTT.

The V gene is TRBV4-3, the J gene TRBJ2-3; 9 nucleotides match TRBD2. The trim removed 0 bases at V and 3 bases at J, leaving 7 bases unmatched. Germline V gene lookup returns CDR1 LGHNA and CDR2 YSLEER. The CDR3 runs to 17 residues. The CDR3 reads CASSQDLFAGGTDTQYF. The CDR3 region has the DNA TGCGCCAGCAGCCAAGATCTCTTCGCGGGAGGGACAGATACGCAGTATTTT.

The chain employs TRBV9 and TRBJ1-1; D uncertain. This CDR3 is built from 15 residues. V was clipped by 0 bases and J by 0 bases, with 9 bases between them. From germline, CDR1 is SGDLS and CDR2 YYNGEE. Here the CDR3 DNA reads TGTGCCAGCAGCGTAGTCGGGAACATGAACACTGAAGCTTTCTTT. Translated: CASSVVGNMNTEAFF. The whole variable domain, remainder taken from reference TRBV9 and TRBJ1-1, is DSGVTQTPKHLITATGQRVTLRCSPRSGDLSVYWYQQSLDQGLQFLIQYYNGEERAKGNILERFSAQQFPDLHSELNLSSLELGDSALYFCASSVVGNMNTEAFFGQGTRLTVV.

V gene TRBV13 combines with J gene TRBJ2-7; 13 nucleotides match TRBD2. Germline V gene sequence: CDR1 PRHDT, CDR2 FYEKMQ (reference sequence). The V gene end was trimmed by 3 bases and the J gene end by 5 bases; junction bases not matched to a gene: 4. CDR3 length: 15 residues. The CDR3 region has the DNA TGTGCCAGCAGCTTTGGGACTAGCGGGAAGAACGAGCAGTACTTC. Translated: CASSFGTSGKNEQYF.

The chain couples TRBV19 to TRBJ1-2, with D possibly matching TRBD1 (6 bases). V shed 1 base and J shed 11 bases, with 20 bases lying between them. This CDR3 comprises 15 residues. Looked up from germline, CDR1 is LNHDA and CDR2 is SQIVND (reference sequence). CDR3 loop: CASSIGGRSYGWYTF. DNA for the CDR3: TGTGCCAGTAGTATAGGGGGGCGGTCTTATGGCTGGTACACCTTC.

The CDR3 DNA reads TGTGCCATCAGGGGGGTCGATTCTGGAAACACCATATATTTT. Its translation: CAIRGVDSGNTIYF. This chain connects TRBV10-3 to TRBJ1-3, with D possibly TRBD1 on 5 matching bases. V gave up 6 bases and J gave up 1 base, with 10 bases separating them. CDR1 is ENHRY and CDR2 is SYGVKD in the germline V gene. This CDR3 comprises 14 residues.

The chain uses TRBV11-2 and TRBJ2-1; 8 bases fit TRBD2. Germline V CDR1 and CDR2: SGHAT, FQNNGV. V lost 5 bases to trimming and J lost 5 bases; unmatched junction nucleotides: 11. The CDR3 is 16 residues long. CDR3 region: CASSPGRGRTDNEQFF. CDR3 nucleotides: TGTGCCAGCAGCCCAGGACGCGGGAGGACCGACAATGAGCAGTTCTTC.

This clone was found a few times. This chain uses TRBV19 with TRBJ1-1; perhaps TRBD1 as D (5 bases). V gave up 3 bases and J gave up 3 bases, with 11 bases separating them. This CDR3 spans 14 amino acids. Germline V CDR1 and CDR2: LNHDA, SQIVND (reference sequence). This chain's CDR3 is CASSIRDSDTEAFF. CDR3 in DNA: TGTGCCAGTAGTATCAGGGACTCTGACACTGAAGCTTTCTTT.

The CDR3 here is CASSQDPPESSYNEQFF. DNA of the CDR3: TGCGCCAGCAGCCAAGATCCCCCCGAGAGCTCCTACAATGAGCAGTTCTTC. V and J are TRBV4-3 and TRBJ2-1, with D hard to call. This CDR3 region has 17 residues. V gave up 0 bases and J gave up 0 bases, with 12 bases separating them. CDR1 is LGHNA and CDR2 is YSLEER in the germline V gene.

The chain recombines TRBV5-1 with TRBJ2-7, with 8 bases identical to TRBD2. CDR1 is SGHRS and CDR2 is YFSETQ in the germline V gene. With 3 bases clipped from V and 2 bases from J, the junction kept 7 bases outside the gene matches. The length of the CDR3 is 15 residues. The CDR3, as DNA: TGCGCCAGCAGCTCCCGTGGTAGCGGGACCTACGAGCAGTACTTC. It is translated as CASSSRGSGTYEQYF.

The J gene is TRBJ2-7, the V gene TRBV7-7, with 11 bases fitting TRBD2. This CDR3 has 15 residues. The germline V gene encodes CDR1 SSHAT and CDR2 FNYEAQ (reference sequence). V shed 2 bases, J shed 5 bases, and the junction held 5 bases outside the gene matches. CDR3 nucleotides: TGTGCCAGCAGCTTAACTAGCGGGAGTAACAACGAGCAGTACTTC. This encodes CASSLTSGSNNEQYF.

The chain uses TRBV19 and TRBJ1-2, with D possibly TRBD1 on 6 matching bases. Between the trimmed V and J ends, which lost 0 bases and 7 bases, there was a span of 9 bases. Germline CDR1 LNHDA, CDR2 SQIVND (reference sequence). CDR3 size: 13 residues. The DNA for the CDR3 is TGTGCCAGTAGTATAGAAGGGGGAGGTGGCTACACCTTC. It encodes CASSIEGGGGYTF.

The V and J genes are TRBV28 and TRBJ1-2, with 8 bases lining up with TRBD1. With 3 bases clipped from V and 4 bases from J, the junction kept 7 bases outside the gene matches. This CDR3 comprises 15 residues. Germline V lookup: CDR1 MDHEN, CDR2 SYDVKM. As DNA, the CDR3 is TGTGCCAGCAGTTTCAGGGGGCAGGGGCTCTATGGCTACACCTTC. This gives the protein CASSFRGQGLYGYTF.

The chain carries TRBV5-5 and TRBJ1-5, with D tentatively TRBD1 (5 bases). V lost 0 bases, J lost 5 bases, and 12 bases lay in between. From germline, CDR1 is SGHKS and CDR2 YYEKEE (reference sequence). The CDR3 spans 15 residues. CDR3 nucleotides: TGTGCCAGCAGCTTGGGACGGGACGGATATCAGCCCCAGCATTTT. Residues: CASSLGRDGYQPQHF.

V gene TRBV7-3 combines with J gene TRBJ2-1; D might be TRBD2 (6 bases). Trimming took 1 base from V and 10 from J, leaving 14 bases between them. Per germline, CDR1 SGHTA and CDR2 FQGTGA. This CDR3 is built from 14 residues. CDR3 DNA: TGTGCCAGCAGCTTAATTGGGACTCAAGGGGAGCAGTTCTTC. It specifies CASSLIGTQGEQFF.

This clone appeared a few times. V usage is TRBV7-2 and J usage is TRBJ2-5, with TRBD1 matching 7 bases. The CDR3 runs 15 residues. V shed 5 bases, J shed 0 bases, and the junction held 6 bases outside the gene matches. Germline V gene lookup returns CDR1 SGHTA and CDR2 FQGNSA. CDR3 sequence reads: CASSAGGPYQETQYF. In nucleotides, the CDR3 is TGTGCCAGCAGCGCAGGGGGACCGTACCAAGAGACCCAGTACTTC.

The rearrangement uses TRBV27 and TRBJ2-5, with D maybe TRBD1 (5 bases). The V gene lost 2 bases and the J gene lost 5 bases, with 9 bases spanning the gap. CDR3 length: 13 residues. Germline V lookup: CDR1 MNHEY, CDR2 SMNVEV (reference sequence). Here the CDR3 reads CASSLRGPETQYF. DNA for the CDR3: TGTGCCAGCAGTTTAAGGGGCCCGGAGACCCAGTACTTC.

To note about this clone: Other DNA sequences within the sample encode an identical CDR3. This chain connects TRBV5-1 to TRBJ1-4, with D unresolved. The CDR3 is 13 amino acids. Trimming took 0 bases from V and 5 from J, leaving 5 bases between them. Per germline, CDR1 SGHRS and CDR2 YFSETQ. The CDR3 protein is CASSLVGNEKLFF. Written as DNA, the CDR3 is TGCGCCAGCAGCTTGGTTGGGAATGAAAAACTGTTTTTT.

The V call is TRBV28, the J call TRBJ1-2; TRBD1 matches at 10 bases. The V segment lost 5 bases and the J segment 6 bases; nucleotides outside the gene matches: 12. Germline CDR1 reads MDHEN; CDR2 reads SYDVKM. This CDR3 comprises 16 residues. CDR3 residues: CASSIPGIGTGDGYTF. In nucleotides, the CDR3 is TGTGCCAGCAGTATACCGGGGATAGGGACAGGGGATGGCTACACCTTC.